This T cell receptor (beta chain) was retrieved from a study of blood T cell repertoires in COVID-19 (dated by TCRdb to about 2020). Study-level background: The collaborator samples originated in the United States, Italy and Spain and spanned the acute and convalescent phases of COVID-19. The repertoires were made available in a free public database intended to serve as a resource for research on the immune response to SARS-CoV-2. Where available, HLA class I and class II types were obtained from metadata supplied by the sample provider rather than from assay-based typing. Samples came from the ongoing ImmuneRACE study (first 160 participants) plus 1,254 subjects from 6 global collaborators. The dataset comprised deeply sampled blood TCRbeta repertoires from subjects exposed to, actively infected with, or recovered from COVID-19. The sample metadata nearly always contained a de-identified subject ID, COVID-19 status, age in years and sex. The material from the prospective study consisted of cDNA or gDNA derived from T cells, B-cell-depleted T cells, or PBMCs. Study-wide findings and limitations: Clinical and demographic metadata were provided uncurated, with the amount varying by source and participant.

This clone is categorized as medium-sized (0.01 to 0.1%). This clone's antigen is unknown. There are no base qualities to consult, and no much larger clone falls within one base. Reading the germline V gene gives CDR1 SNHLY and CDR2 FYNNEI. V is clipped by 7 bases and J by 7 bases, and the sequence between their germline boundaries is 16 bases long. The CDR3 covers 13 residues, taking in both the cysteine and the phenylalanine. CDR3 DNA only is kept here, 39 bases in frame from base 1. The collaborating institutions used their own protocols to collect whole blood in K2EDTA tubes. For TCRbeta analysis, collaborators shipped samples as frozen whole blood, isolated PBMCs, or DNA extracted from either of those sample types. The immunoSEQ Assay, a bias-controlled multiplex PCR, was used to amplify TCRbeta CDR3 regions from genomic DNA. The original pipeline was this. Nucleated cell counts per sample were estimated from amplification of reference gene primers within the assay. To quantify the absolute abundance of each unique TCRbeta CDR3 rearrangement, sequence reads were collapsed and filtered. Productive Simpson clonality was computed per sample as the square root of Simpson's diversity index over productive rearrangements. Drawn from immuneACCESS, this table holds only the in-frame rearrangements with V and J called that TCRdb kept. Clones are partly lost; checked studies trace under half to an unresolved V gene and leave the rest unexplained. V and J calls and clone size follow that table, whereas D and trimming were derived from the DNA. For this sample the table gives approximately 110,000 clones, of which 69% were detected only once. The top ten clonotypes cover 5% to 6.5% of the sample.

The chain uses TRBV2 and TRBJ1-1; too little of a D gene remains to name it. The receptor comes from a man at least 80 years old with acute or convalescent COVID-19. Material: peripheral blood. The nucleotide sequence is given as TGTGCCAGCACTCAAGCGGGTCGGGGTGAAGCTTTCTTT. It codes for CASTQAGRGEAFF.